The clone carrying this TCR beta chain was observed a few times. Its target is unknown. The data stem from a study of cytomegalovirus exposure and HLA in healthy donors. CDR1 is MNHNS, CDR2 SASEGT, per germline. V lost 4 bases, J lost 7 bases, and 13 bases lay in between. The CDR3 length is 14 residues. Study-wide findings and caveats: Most of the TCR beta V segments (in an earlier analysis) were productive either about 87% or about 30% of the time.

The PCR was carried out with 60 Vbeta primers and 13 Jbeta primers. Only in-frame clones appear in the TCRdb table, and some are missing; sequencing was by immunoSEQ multiplex PCR. The sample yields roughly 100,000 clones, just under 80% seen once. Sequencing was performed on PBMCs. V usage is TRBV6-1 and J usage is TRBJ2-2; possible D gene TRBD1, 6 bases. The TCR was taken from a male donor in good health and CMV-seronegative. CDR3 coding DNA: TGTGCCAGCAGTGGATACAGGGTGGGCGGGGAGCTGTTTTTT. It specifies CASSGYRVGGELFF.